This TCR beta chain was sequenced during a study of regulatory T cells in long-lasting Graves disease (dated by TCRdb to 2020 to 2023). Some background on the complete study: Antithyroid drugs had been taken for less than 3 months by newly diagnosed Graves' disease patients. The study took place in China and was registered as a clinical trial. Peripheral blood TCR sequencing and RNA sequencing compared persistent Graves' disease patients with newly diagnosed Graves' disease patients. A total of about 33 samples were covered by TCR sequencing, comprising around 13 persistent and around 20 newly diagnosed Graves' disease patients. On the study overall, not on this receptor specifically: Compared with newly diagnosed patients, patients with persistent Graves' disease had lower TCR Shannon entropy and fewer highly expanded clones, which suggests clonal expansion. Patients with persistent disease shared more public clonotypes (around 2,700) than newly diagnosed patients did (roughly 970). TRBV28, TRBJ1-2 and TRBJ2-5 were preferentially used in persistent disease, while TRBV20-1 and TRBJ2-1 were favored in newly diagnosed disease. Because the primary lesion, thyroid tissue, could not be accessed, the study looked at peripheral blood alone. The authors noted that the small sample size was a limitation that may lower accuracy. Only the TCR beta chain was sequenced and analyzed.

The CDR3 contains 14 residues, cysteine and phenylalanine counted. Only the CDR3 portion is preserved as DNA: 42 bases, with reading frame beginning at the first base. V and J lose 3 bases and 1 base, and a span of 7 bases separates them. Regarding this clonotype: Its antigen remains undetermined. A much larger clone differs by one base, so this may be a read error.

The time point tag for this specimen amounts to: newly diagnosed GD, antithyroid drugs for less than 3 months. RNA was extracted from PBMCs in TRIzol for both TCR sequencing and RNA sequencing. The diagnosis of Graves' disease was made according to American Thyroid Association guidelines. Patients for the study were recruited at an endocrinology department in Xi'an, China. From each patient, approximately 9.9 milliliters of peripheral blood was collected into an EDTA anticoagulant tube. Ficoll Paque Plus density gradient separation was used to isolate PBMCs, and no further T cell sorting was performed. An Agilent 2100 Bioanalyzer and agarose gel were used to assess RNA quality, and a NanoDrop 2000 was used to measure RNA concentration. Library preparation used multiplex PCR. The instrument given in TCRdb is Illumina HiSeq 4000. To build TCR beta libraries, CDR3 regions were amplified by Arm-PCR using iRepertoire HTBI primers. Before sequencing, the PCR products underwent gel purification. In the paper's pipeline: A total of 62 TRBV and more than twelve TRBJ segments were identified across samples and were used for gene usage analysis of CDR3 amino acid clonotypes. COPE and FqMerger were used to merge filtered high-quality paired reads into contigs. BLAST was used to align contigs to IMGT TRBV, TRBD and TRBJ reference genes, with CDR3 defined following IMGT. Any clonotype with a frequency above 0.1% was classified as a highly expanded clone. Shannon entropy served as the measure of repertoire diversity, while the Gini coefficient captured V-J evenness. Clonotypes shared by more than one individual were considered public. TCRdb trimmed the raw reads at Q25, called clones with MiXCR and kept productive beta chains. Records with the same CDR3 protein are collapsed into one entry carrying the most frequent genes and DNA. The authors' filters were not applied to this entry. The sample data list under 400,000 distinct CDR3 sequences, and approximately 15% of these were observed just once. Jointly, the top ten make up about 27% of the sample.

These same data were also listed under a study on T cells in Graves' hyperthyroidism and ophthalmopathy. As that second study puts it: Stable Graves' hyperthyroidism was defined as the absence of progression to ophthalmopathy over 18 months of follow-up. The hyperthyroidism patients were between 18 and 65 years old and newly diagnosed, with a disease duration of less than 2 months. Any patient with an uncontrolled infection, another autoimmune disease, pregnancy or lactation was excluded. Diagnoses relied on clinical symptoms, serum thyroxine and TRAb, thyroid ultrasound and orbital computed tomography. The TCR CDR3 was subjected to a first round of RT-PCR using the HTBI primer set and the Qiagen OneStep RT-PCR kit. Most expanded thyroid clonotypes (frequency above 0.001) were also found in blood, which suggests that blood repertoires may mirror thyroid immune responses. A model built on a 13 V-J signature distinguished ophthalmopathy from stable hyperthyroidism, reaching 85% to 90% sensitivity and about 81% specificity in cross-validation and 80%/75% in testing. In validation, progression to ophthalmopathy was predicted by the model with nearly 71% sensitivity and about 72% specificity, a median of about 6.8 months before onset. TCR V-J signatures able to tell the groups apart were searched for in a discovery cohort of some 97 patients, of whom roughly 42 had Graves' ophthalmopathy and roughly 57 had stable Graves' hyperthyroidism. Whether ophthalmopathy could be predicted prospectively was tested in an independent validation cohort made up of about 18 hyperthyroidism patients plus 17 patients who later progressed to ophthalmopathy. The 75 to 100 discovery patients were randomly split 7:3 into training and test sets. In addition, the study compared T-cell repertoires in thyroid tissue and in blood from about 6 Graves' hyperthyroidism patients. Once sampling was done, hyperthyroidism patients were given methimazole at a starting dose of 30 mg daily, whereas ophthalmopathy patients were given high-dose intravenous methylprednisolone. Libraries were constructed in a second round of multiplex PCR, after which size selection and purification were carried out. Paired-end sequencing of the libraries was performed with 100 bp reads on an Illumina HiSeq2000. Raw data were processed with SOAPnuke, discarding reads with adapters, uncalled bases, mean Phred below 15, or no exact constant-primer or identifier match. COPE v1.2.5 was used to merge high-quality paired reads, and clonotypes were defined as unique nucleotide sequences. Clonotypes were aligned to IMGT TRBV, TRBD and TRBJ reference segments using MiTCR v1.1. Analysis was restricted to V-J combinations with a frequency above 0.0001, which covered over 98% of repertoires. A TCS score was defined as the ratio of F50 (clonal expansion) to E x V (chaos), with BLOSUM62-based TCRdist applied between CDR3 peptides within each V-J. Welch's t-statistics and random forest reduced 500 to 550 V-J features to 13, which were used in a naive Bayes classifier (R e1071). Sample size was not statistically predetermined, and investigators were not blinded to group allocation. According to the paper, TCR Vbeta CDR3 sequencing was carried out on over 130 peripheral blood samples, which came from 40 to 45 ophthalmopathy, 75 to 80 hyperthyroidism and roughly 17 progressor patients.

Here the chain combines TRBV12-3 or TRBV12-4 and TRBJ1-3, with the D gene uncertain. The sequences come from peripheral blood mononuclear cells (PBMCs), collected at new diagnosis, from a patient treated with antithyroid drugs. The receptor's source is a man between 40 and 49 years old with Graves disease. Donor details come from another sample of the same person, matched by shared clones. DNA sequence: TGTGCCAGCAGTTTTGATGGATCTGGAAACACCATATATTTT. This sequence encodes CASSFDGSGNTIYF.